A selection of T cell receptor beta chains follows, all from one sample in a study of early T cells in non-severe SARS-CoV-2 infection. TCRdb re-called the 5' RACE reads through MiXCR, storing one row per CDR3 protein. Here the sample spans under 60,000 distinct CDR3 sequences, 7.5% to 9% being singletons. Here the sequenced sample was whole blood, taken at baseline. These receptors came from an adult who was a healthcare worker with PCR-confirmed SARS-CoV-2 infection or an uninfected control (not recorded which). CDR3s include the opening cysteine and the closing phenylalanine or tryptophan. The order of the fields is J gene, clone size, D gene, V gene, CDR3 protein, CDR3 DNA. D genes are given only for firm matches. Size is stated for part of the rows, as once, few or many counts, or as a class when the clone is expanded.

J: TRBJ2-1; size: many; D: TRBD2; V: TRBV7-3; CDR3: CASSLNVAGGPGEQFF; DNA: TGTGCCAGCAGCTTAAACGTAGCGGGGGGGCCTGGAGAGCAGTTCTTC
J: TRBJ2-3; size: few; D: -; V: TRBV7-9; CDR3: CASSLVRTDTQYF; DNA: TGTGCCAGCAGCTTAGTACGCACAGATACGCAGTATTTT
J: TRBJ2-1; size: many; D: -; V: TRBV20-1; CDR3: CSARDYQGADFF; DNA: TGCAGTGCTAGAGATTACCAGGGAGCTGATTTCTTC
J: TRBJ1-1; size: -; D: -; V: TRBV4-1; CDR3: CASSQDPTGGGHTEAFF; DNA: TGCGCCAGCAGCCAAGATCCCACCGGAGGGGGACACACTGAAGCTTTCTTT
J: TRBJ1-5; size: many; D: -; V: TRBV21-1; CDR3: CASATQGPYSNQPQHF; DNA: TGTGCCAGCGCGACGCAGGGCCCCTATAGCAATCAGCCCCAGCATTTT
J: TRBJ1-1; size: -; D: -; V: TRBV29-1; CDR3: CSVIRALRNTEAFF; DNA: TGCAGCGTAATAAGGGCTTTAAGGAACACTGAAGCTTTCTTT
J: TRBJ2-1; size: many; D: -; V: TRBV5-1; CDR3: CASSPGDRINEQFF; DNA: TGCGCCAGCAGCCCGGGGGACAGAATCAATGAGCAGTTCTTC
J: TRBJ2-1; size: -; D: TRBD2; V: TRBV10-2; CDR3: CASSETSGNYNEQFF; DNA: TGCGCCAGCAGTGAGACTAGCGGGAACTACAATGAGCAGTTCTTC
J: TRBJ1-5; size: -; D: TRBD1; V: TRBV4-1; CDR3: CASSLAGQRNQPQHF; DNA: TGCGCCAGCAGCCTCGCGGGACAGCGCAATCAGCCCCAGCATTTT
J: TRBJ2-2; size: many; D: -; V: TRBV7-6; CDR3: CASSLADGELFF; DNA: TGTGCCAGCAGCTTAGCGGACGGGGAGCTGTTTTTT
J: TRBJ2-3; size: few; D: -; V: TRBV12-3/TRBV12-4; CDR3: CASSFRLRVDTQYF; DNA: TGTGCCAGCAGTTTTAGGCTCCGGGTGGATACGCAGTATTTT
J: TRBJ1-1; size: many; D: -; V: TRBV5-1; CDR3: CASSFGGLNTEAFF; DNA: TGCGCCAGCAGCTTCGGCGGCCTGAACACTGAAGCTTTCTTT
J: TRBJ2-5; size: few; D: TRBD2; V: TRBV20-1; CDR3: CSVRTSGRETQYF; DNA: TGCAGTGTTCGGACTAGCGGGCGAGAGACCCAGTACTTC
J: TRBJ2-3; size: many; D: TRBD2; V: TRBV30; CDR3: CGGRVAGRTDTQYF; DNA: TGTGGAGGGAGAGTAGCGGGGCGCACAGATACGCAGTATTTT
J: TRBJ2-6; size: many; D: TRBD1; V: TRBV5-1; CDR3: CASSLEVGTGYSGANVLTF; DNA: TGCGCCAGCAGCTTGGAGGTGGGGACAGGGTACTCTGGGGCCAACGTCCTGACTTTC
J: TRBJ1-1; size: -; D: TRBD1; V: TRBV11-3; CDR3: CASSQTGGDTEAFF; DNA: TGTGCCAGCAGCCAGACAGGGGGGGACACTGAAGCTTTCTTT
J: TRBJ2-1; size: -; D: TRBD2; V: TRBV5-1; CDR3: CASSDGTSVYNEQFF; DNA: TGCGCCAGCAGCGACGGGACTAGCGTCTACAATGAGCAGTTCTTC
J: TRBJ2-5; size: -; D: TRBD2; V: TRBV3-1; CDR3: CASSRGLLAGQETQYF; DNA: TGTGCCAGCAGTCGAGGTTTACTAGCGGGGCAAGAGACCCAGTACTTC
J: TRBJ2-1; size: -; D: -; V: TRBV29-1; CDR3: CSVERGSYNEQFF; DNA: TGCAGCGTTGAAAGGGGGTCTTACAATGAGCAGTTCTTC
J: TRBJ2-5; size: -; D: -; V: TRBV7-9; CDR3: CASSLPTQARETQYF; DNA: TGTGCCAGCAGCTTACCAACTCAGGCCCGAGAGACCCAGTACTTC
J: TRBJ1-1; size: many; D: -; V: TRBV5-1; CDR3: CASSRMENTEAFF; DNA: TGCGCCAGCAGCCGGATGGAGAACACTGAAGCTTTCTTT
J: TRBJ2-3; size: many; D: TRBD2; V: TRBV14; CDR3: CASSQVPSGRAAVLDDTDTQYF; DNA: TGTGCCAGCAGCCAAGTGCCCAGCGGGAGGGCCGCGGTTCTAGACGACACAGATACGCAGTATTTT
J: TRBJ2-1; size: -; D: -; V: TRBV20-1; CDR3: CSARPPLAPTYNEQFF; DNA: TGCAGTGCTAGACCTCCCCTAGCGCCTACCTACAATGAGCAGTTCTTC
J: TRBJ2-7; size: -; D: -; V: TRBV6-5; CDR3: CASSYARGSSYEQYF; DNA: TGTGCCAGCAGTTACGCCCGGGGCAGTTCCTACGAGCAGTACTTC
J: TRBJ2-5; size: many; D: TRBD1; V: TRBV24-1; CDR3: CATSDTGGLQETQYF; DNA: TGTGCCACCAGTGATACAGGGGGACTTCAAGAGACCCAGTACTTC
J: TRBJ2-2; size: many; D: -; V: TRBV7-3; CDR3: CASSAGTQGTGELFF; DNA: TGTGCCAGCAGCGCCGGGACTCAAGGAACCGGGGAGCTGTTTTTT
J: TRBJ2-6; size: many; D: TRBD1; V: TRBV28; CDR3: CASSLGGQFFSGANVLTF; DNA: TGTGCCAGCAGTTTAGGGGGACAGTTTTTCTCTGGGGCCAACGTCCTGACTTTC
J: TRBJ2-5; size: few; D: -; V: TRBV2; CDR3: CASSGGQAFQETQYF; DNA: TGTGCCAGCAGTGGGGGGCAGGCCTTCCAAGAGACCCAGTACTTC
J: TRBJ2-1; size: many; D: TRBD2; V: TRBV12-3/TRBV12-4; CDR3: CASSSRLAGGPAQFF; DNA: TGTGCCAGCAGTTCAAGACTAGCGGGAGGGCCGGCGCAGTTCTTC
J: TRBJ1-4; size: few; D: TRBD1; V: TRBV12-3/TRBV12-4; CDR3: CASSSGTGEKLFF; DNA: TGTGCCAGCAGTTCAGGGACAGGCGAAAAACTGTTTTTT
J: TRBJ2-5; size: -; D: -; V: TRBV20-1; CDR3: CSAREISLLGTQYF; DNA: TGCAGTGCCAGAGAGATCTCCCTTCTCGGGACCCAGTACTTC
J: TRBJ1-6; size: medium-sized; D: -; V: TRBV5-1; CDR3: CASSSGGHSPLHF; DNA: TGCGCCAGCAGCTCGGGGGGCCATTCACCCCTCCACTTT
J: TRBJ2-1; size: many; D: -; V: TRBV4-2; CDR3: CASSQGGGEANEQFF; DNA: TGTGCCAGCAGCCAAGGTGGAGGGGAAGCAAATGAGCAGTTCTTC
J: TRBJ2-2; size: -; D: -; V: TRBV19; CDR3: CASSTQDSGELFF; DNA: TGTGCCAGTAGTACCCAGGACAGCGGGGAGCTGTTTTTT
J: TRBJ2-2; size: few; D: -; V: TRBV9; CDR3: CASSVGGGGTGELFF; DNA: TGTGCCAGTAGCGTAGGCGGAGGGGGCACCGGGGAGCTGTTTTTT
J: TRBJ2-7; size: -; D: TRBD1; V: TRBV6-5; CDR3: CASSQTGGSYEQYF; DNA: TGTGCCAGCAGCCAGACAGGGGGATCCTACGAGCAGTACTTC
J: TRBJ1-1; size: many; D: -; V: TRBV11-2; CDR3: CASSSGSGTEAFF; DNA: TGTGCCAGCAGCTCCGGGTCGGGAACTGAAGCTTTCTTT
J: TRBJ1-4; size: -; D: -; V: TRBV5-1; CDR3: CASRTQGEDEKLFF; DNA: TGCGCCAGCAGGACCCAGGGAGAAGATGAAAAACTGTTTTTT
J: TRBJ2-7; size: -; D: -; V: TRBV19; CDR3: CAGSLQGGNEQYF; DNA: TGTGCCGGATCATTACAGGGTGGGAACGAGCAGTACTTC
J: TRBJ2-5; size: -; D: -; V: TRBV2; CDR3: CASYQGPQETQYF; DNA: TGTGCCAGCTACCAAGGACCCCAAGAGACCCAGTACTTC
J: TRBJ2-3; size: many; D: TRBD2; V: TRBV5-5; CDR3: CASSWDYRWGDTQYF; DNA: TGTGCCAGCAGCTGGGACTATCGGTGGGGGGATACGCAGTATTTT
J: TRBJ1-2; size: few; D: -; V: TRBV28; CDR3: CASSFLGVYGYTF; DNA: TGTGCCAGCAGTTTTCTCGGGGTTTATGGCTACACCTTC
J: TRBJ1-1; size: -; D: -; V: TRBV18; CDR3: CASSPEGGTNTEAFF; DNA: TGTGCCAGCTCACCCGAGGGGGGAACGAACACTGAAGCTTTCTTT
J: TRBJ1-1; size: many; D: -; V: TRBV11-1; CDR3: CASSLDATASFF; DNA: TGTGCCAGCAGCTTAGATGCGACGGCGTCCTTCTTT
J: TRBJ2-2; size: many; D: TRBD1; V: TRBV12-3/TRBV12-4; CDR3: CASRPGQGHAGELFF; DNA: TGTGCCAGCAGGCCGGGACAGGGTCACGCCGGGGAGCTGTTTTTT
J: TRBJ2-3; size: few; D: -; V: TRBV25-1; CDR3: CASKPAELSTDTQYF; DNA: TGTGCCAGCAAGCCGGCGGAGCTCAGCACAGATACGCAGTATTTT
J: TRBJ1-5; size: few; D: TRBD1; V: TRBV6-1; CDR3: CASRPGTASNQPQHF; DNA: TGTGCCAGCAGGCCCGGGACAGCTAGCAATCAGCCCCAGCATTTT
J: TRBJ2-1; size: -; D: -; V: TRBV11-2; CDR3: CASSTVVYNEQFF; DNA: TGTGCCAGCAGTACGGTAGTCTACAATGAGCAGTTCTTC
J: TRBJ1-2; size: many; D: -; V: TRBV12-5; CDR3: CASGLPRFGQPYGYTF; DNA: TGTGCTAGTGGTTTGCCTAGATTTGGACAACCTTATGGCTACACCTTC
J: TRBJ2-1; size: few; D: -; V: TRBV3-1; CDR3: CASSQVAGSKQFF; DNA: TGTGCCAGCAGCCAAGTGGCAGGGTCTAAGCAGTTCTTC
J: TRBJ2-2; size: few; D: TRBD1; V: TRBV11-2; CDR3: CASRKPGQGARELFF; DNA: TGTGCCAGCAGAAAACCGGGACAGGGGGCGCGGGAGCTGTTTTTT
J: TRBJ1-2; size: -; D: -; V: TRBV7-6; CDR3: CASSSSLGAEGYTF; DNA: TGTGCCAGCAGCTCCTCCCTAGGGGCCGAGGGCTACACCTTC
J: TRBJ2-3; size: few; D: TRBD2; V: TRBV7-9; CDR3: CASSLVLGLTDTQYF; DNA: TGTGCCAGCAGCTTAGTTTTGGGACTAACAGATACGCAGTATTTT
J: TRBJ2-7; size: few; D: TRBD1; V: TRBV3-1; CDR3: CASRPTGSSYEQYF; DNA: TGTGCCAGCAGACCGACAGGGAGCTCCTACGAGCAGTACTTC
J: TRBJ1-6; size: few; D: -; V: TRBV2; CDR3: CASSTGTVNSPLHF; DNA: TGTGCCAGCAGTACCGGGACGGTGAATTCACCCCTCCACTTT